This entry lists 10 T cell receptor beta chains sequenced from one sample in a study of CD8+CD57+ T cells in acquired aplastic anemia. Genomic DNA templated the TCR beta VDJ and CDR3 profiling. Using its own MiXCR run on the reads, TCRdb lists one record per CDR3 protein. The sample has 130,000 or so distinct CDR3 sequences; roughly 40% are singletons. An expansion of CD8+CD57+ cells by flow cytometry had been shown in patients chosen for sequencing. Sequencing was carried out using sorted CD4+, CD8+, or CD8+CD57+ T cells (not recorded which) from PBMCs. The receptors shown here come from a human donor with aplastic anemia.

The V call is TRBV18, the J call TRBJ1-1, with 7 bases aligning to TRBD1. Trimming at V came to 4 bases and at J to 7 bases, leaving 9 bases not matched to a gene. The CDR3 is 14 amino acids. Germline lookup yields CDR1 KGHSH and CDR2 LQKENI. CDR3 loop: CASSQRQGGVEAFF. For the CDR3, the DNA is TGTGCCAGCTCACAAAGGCAGGGGGGTGTTGAAGCTTTCTTT.

V gene TRBV10-2 combines with J gene TRBJ1-6; TRBD1 matches 9 bases. J lost 10 bases, V lost 8 bases, and 6 bases had no gene match. This CDR3 has 13 amino acids. Looked up from germline, CDR1 is WSHSY and CDR2 is SAAADI. CDR3 in DNA: TGCGCCAGCCGGGGACAGGGTGGCTCACCCCTCCACTTT. It encodes CASRGQGGSPLHF.

The chain carries TRBV19 and TRBJ2-7, with TRBD1 as a possible D gene (6 bases). This CDR3 is built from 13 residues. V was pared by 6 bases and J by 3 bases, with 12 bases between. Germline CDR1 is LNHDA and CDR2 is SQIVND (reference sequence). As DNA, the CDR3 is TGTGCCAGTAGCCATACAGGGTACTACGAGCAGTACGTC. Amino acids: CASSHTGYYEQYV.

About this clonotype itself: A much larger clonotype is one base distant, so this may be a read error. The chain has TRBV7-2 and TRBJ2-3; 11 bases agree with TRBD2. CDR1 is SGHTA, CDR2 FQGNSA, per germline. The length of the CDR3 is 17 residues. J was trimmed by 5 bases and V by 3 bases; bases with no gene match: 10. As DNA, the CDR3 is TGTGCCAGCAGCTTGGCGGTAGCGGGGGGGCAGGGAGATACGCAGTATTTT. Protein product: CASSLAVAGGQGDTQYF. The whole variable domain, remainder taken from reference TRBV7-2 and TRBJ2-3, is GAGVSQSPSNKVTEKGKDVELRCDPISGHTALYWYRQSLGQGLEFLIYFQGNSAPDKSGLPSDRFSAERTGGSVSTLTIQRTQQEDSAVYLCASSLAVAGGQGDTQYFGPGTRLTVL.

The sample holds many counts of this clonotype. The chain recombines TRBV19 with TRBJ2-2, with 7 bases lining up with TRBD1. Germline CDR1 reads LNHDA; CDR2 reads SQIVND (reference sequence). The CDR3 is 15 amino acids. With 7 bases clipped from V and 0 bases from J, the junction kept 5 bases outside the gene matches. CDR3 amino acids: CASTSGTANTGELFF. CDR3 DNA sequence: TGTGCCAGTACCTCCGGGACAGCGAACACCGGGGAGCTGTTTTTT.

CDR3 residues: CASTPVGSNYGYTF. In nucleotides, the CDR3 is TGTGCCAGTACCCCAGTTGGGTCTAACTATGGCTACACCTTC. The chain has TRBV19 and TRBJ1-2; D gene ambiguous. From germline, CDR1 is LNHDA and CDR2 SQIVND (reference sequence). This CDR3 contains 14 residues. V was shortened by 7 bases and J by 0 bases, with 12 bases between the two germline ends. Combining the CDR3 with reference TRBV19 and TRBJ1-2 gives the whole variable domain DGGITQSPKYLFRKEGQNVTLSCEQNLNHDAMYWYRQDPGQGLRLIYYSQIVNDFQKGDIAEGYSVSREKKESFPLTVTSAQKNPTAFYLCASTPVGSNYGYTFGSGTRLTVV.

V usage is TRBV19 and J usage is TRBJ1-4, with 10 bases that match TRBD1. Losses at the gene ends were 9 bases for V and 8 bases for J; bases not matched to a gene: 12. Germline CDR1 LNHDA, CDR2 SQIVND (reference sequence). CDR3 size: 15 residues. Written as DNA, the CDR3 is TGTGCCAGCACATCCTTCGGACAGGGGGAGGAAAAACTGTTTTTT. It is translated as CASTSFGQGEEKLFF.

There are a few counts of this clonotype. The rearrangement joins TRBV20-1 to TRBJ2-7; D possibly corresponds to TRBD1 (5 bases). The CDR3 has 12 amino acids. CDR1 is DFQATT and CDR2 is SNEGSKA in the germline V gene (reference sequence). Trimming shortened V by 6 bases and J by 5 bases, and 14 bases separated the two germline ends. In DNA form, the CDR3 reads TGCAGTGCCTTCAGGGCAGGGAACGAGCAGTACGTC. It translates to CSAFRAGNEQYV.

This clonotype was counted a few times. The rearrangement joins TRBV28 to TRBJ2-6; no reliable D call. V dropped 2 bases and J dropped 0 bases, with 5 bases sitting between them. Germline V CDR1 and CDR2: MDHEN, SYDVKM. The CDR3 is made up of 15 amino acids. The CDR3 spells CASSLGYSGANVLTF. CDR3 bases: TGTGCCAGCAGTTTAGGATACTCTGGGGCCAACGTCCTGACTTTC.

The chain has TRBV29-1 and TRBJ2-3; D call uncertain. The CDR3 covers 15 residues. The V end lost 8 bases, the J end lost 1 base, and 19 bases lay between the germline ends. The germline V gene has CDR1 SQVTM and CDR2 ANQGSEA. CDR3 residues: CSLDPTALGTDTQYF. CDR3 nucleotides: TGCAGCCTCGACCCGACGGCTCTGGGCACAGATACGCAGTATTTT.